The text below deals with one T cell receptor (beta chain). This sample was taken from a study of blood T cell repertoires in COVID-19. Turning to the study itself: Sites across the United States, Italy and Spain contributed samples from acute and convalescent COVID-19. PBMCs, B-cell-depleted T cells, or T cells were the source of the cDNA or gDNA that made up the material.

Participant reports of clinical history set cohort assignment. The data were produced by immunoSEQ multiplex PCR, yet TCRdb's version contains in-frame clones alone and is incomplete. The table records about 310,000 clones, 75% to 90% of them present only once. This CDR3 has 13 residues. The V gene lost 8 bases and the J gene lost 7 bases, with 17 bases spanning the gap. The clonotype comes from a woman aged 35 to 49 who had recovered from COVID-19. The chain recombines TRBV12-3 or TRBV12-4 with TRBJ2-5, with D possibly TRBD1 on 6 matching bases. Input material: PBMCs or T cells enriched from blood (not recorded which). This chain's CDR3 is CASCETGLWTQYF. The CDR3, as DNA: TGTGCCAGCTGTGAGACAGGCTTATGGACCCAGTACTTC.